The rows below give T cell receptor beta chains drawn from one sample of a study of Ad26.COV2.S vaccination and SARS-CoV-2 variants. TCRdb's table, derived via immunoSEQ multiplex PCR, lists solely in-frame clones and lacks some. The table records fewer than 400,000 clones, almost 90% of them present only once. The specimen was peripheral blood, collected in a trial of Ad26.COV2.S vaccine versus placebo. The receptors originated from a person aged 18-60 years who received the Ad26.COV2.S COVID-19 vaccine or a placebo. The CDR3 runs from the conserved cysteine through the conserved F or W. The order of the fields is V gene, D gene, clone size, J gene, CDR3 DNA, CDR3 protein. A D gene is named only where the DNA matches it firmly. Expanded clones are given a class, and other clones once, few, many or no size at all.

v_gene: TRBV6-5; d_gene: TRBD1; abundance: -; j_gene: TRBJ1-2; CDR3nt: TGTGCCAGCAGCCACCCGACAGGGGCTGGCTACACCTTC; CDR3aa: CASSHPTGAGYTF
v_gene: TRBV19; d_gene: -; abundance: -; j_gene: TRBJ1-6; CDR3nt: TGTGCCAGTAATAAAGGATCTACTTATAATTCACCCCTCCACTTT; CDR3aa: CASNKGSTYNSPLHF
v_gene: TRBV2; d_gene: -; abundance: -; j_gene: TRBJ1-5; CDR3nt: TGTGCCAGCAGTGAACAGGAAGATCAGCCCCAGCATTTT; CDR3aa: CASSEQEDQPQHF
v_gene: TRBV7-2; d_gene: TRBD1; abundance: -; j_gene: TRBJ2-5; CDR3nt: TGTGCCAGCAGCTTGGTAATGGGACAGCAAGAGACCCAGTACTTC; CDR3aa: CASSLVMGQQETQYF
v_gene: TRBV3-1/TRBV3-2; d_gene: -; abundance: -; j_gene: TRBJ1-1; CDR3nt: TGTGCCAGCAGCCAAGAGGTGTCGGACCCTGAAGCTTTCTTT; CDR3aa: CASSQEVSDPEAFF
v_gene: TRBV7-8; d_gene: TRBD1; abundance: -; j_gene: TRBJ1-2; CDR3nt: TGTGCCAGCAGCTCAGCCGGACAGGCGGCGGGCTACACCTTC; CDR3aa: CASSSAGQAAGYTF
v_gene: TRBV6-5; d_gene: TRBD1; abundance: -; j_gene: TRBJ2-5; CDR3nt: TGTGCCAGCAGTTACCCCCCGACAGGGGGCGCGGAGACCCAGTACTTC; CDR3aa: CASSYPPTGGAETQYF
v_gene: TRBV7-2; d_gene: -; abundance: -; j_gene: TRBJ1-1; CDR3nt: TGTGCCAGCAGCTTAACAGGTTCGAACACTGAAGCTTTCTTT; CDR3aa: CASSLTGSNTEAFF
v_gene: TRBV18; d_gene: TRBD1; abundance: -; j_gene: TRBJ1-1; CDR3nt: TGTGCCAGCTCACCCCCGACAGGGCGGAACACTGAAGCTTTCTTT; CDR3aa: CASSPPTGRNTEAFF
v_gene: TRBV25-1; d_gene: -; abundance: -; j_gene: TRBJ1-2; CDR3nt: TGTGCCAGCAGTGGGGAACAGGGAAGGGACTATGGCTACACCTTC; CDR3aa: CASSGEQGRDYGYTF
v_gene: TRBV3-1/TRBV3-2; d_gene: TRBD2; abundance: few; j_gene: TRBJ2-5; CDR3nt: TGTGCCAGCAGCCAAGAAGGGCGGGGGGTTGAGACCCAGTACTTC; CDR3aa: CASSQEGRGVETQYF
v_gene: TRBV27; d_gene: -; abundance: -; j_gene: TRBJ1-4; CDR3nt: TGTGCCAGCGCCCAGGGGCGTTTAAGTGAAAAACTGTTTTTT; CDR3aa: CASAQGRLSEKLFF
v_gene: TRBV11-2; d_gene: TRBD2; abundance: -; j_gene: TRBJ2-1; CDR3nt: TGTGCCAGCATCGGGACTAGCGGGGGGGCTTCATACAATGAGCAGTTCTTC; CDR3aa: CASIGTSGGASYNEQFF
v_gene: TRBV5-6; d_gene: -; abundance: once; j_gene: TRBJ2-3; CDR3nt: TGTGCCAGCAGCGTGGGGCTGGGGCGGCTAAGAGATACGCAGTATTTT; CDR3aa: CASSVGLGRLRDTQYF
v_gene: TRBV7-2; d_gene: -; abundance: -; j_gene: TRBJ1-1; CDR3nt: TGTGCCAGCAGCTCCGGACAGAGAAGCACTGAAGCTTTCTTT; CDR3aa: CASSSGQRSTEAFF
v_gene: TRBV5-1; d_gene: -; abundance: -; j_gene: TRBJ2-1; CDR3nt: TGCGCCAGCAGCCTAAAGACACCTCGGATCCATGAGCAGTTCTTC; CDR3aa: CASSLKTPRIHEQFF
v_gene: TRBV12-3/TRBV12-4; d_gene: TRBD1; abundance: -; j_gene: TRBJ1-1; CDR3nt: TGTGCCGAGGGACAGGGTATAAACACTGAAGCTTTCTTT; CDR3aa: CAEGQGINTEAFF
v_gene: TRBV29-1; d_gene: -; abundance: -; j_gene: TRBJ1-4; CDR3nt: TGCAGCGCCAGGGGTTTAAACGAAAAACTGTTTTTT; CDR3aa: CSARGLNEKLFF
v_gene: TRBV6-1; d_gene: -; abundance: -; j_gene: TRBJ1-5; CDR3nt: TGTGCCAGCAGTGAAGGGGTAGGAGGGTTTCAGCCCCAGCATTTT; CDR3aa: CASSEGVGGFQPQHF
v_gene: TRBV4-3; d_gene: -; abundance: -; j_gene: TRBJ1-1; CDR3nt: TGCGCCAGCAGCCAAGATCTCCCTCTTATTCTTCTCGTCACTGAAGCTTTCTTT; CDR3aa: CASSQDLPLILLVTEAFF
v_gene: TRBV10-3; d_gene: -; abundance: -; j_gene: TRBJ2-7; CDR3nt: TGTGCCATCAAAGCCTCAGATGGATCCTACGAGCAGTACTTC; CDR3aa: CAIKASDGSYEQYF
v_gene: TRBV7-2; d_gene: -; abundance: -; j_gene: TRBJ2-7; CDR3nt: TGTGCCAGCAGCTTTGGGAGAAGCTCCTACGAGCAGTACTTC; CDR3aa: CASSFGRSSYEQYF
v_gene: TRBV5-5; d_gene: TRBD2; abundance: once; j_gene: TRBJ2-5; CDR3nt: TGTGCCAGCAGCTTGGGGTATAGCGGGGGCCAAGAGACCCAGTACTTC; CDR3aa: CASSLGYSGGQETQYF
v_gene: TRBV6-2/TRBV6-3; d_gene: TRBD1; abundance: few; j_gene: TRBJ1-5; CDR3nt: TGTGCCAGCAGTCTGACAGGGGGCTGGCAGCCCCAGCATTTT; CDR3aa: CASSLTGGWQPQHF
v_gene: TRBV3-1/TRBV3-2; d_gene: -; abundance: -; j_gene: TRBJ2-5; CDR3nt: TGTGCCAGCAGCCCCGCTGGGCTTGGGGTGGAGACCCAGTACTTC; CDR3aa: CASSPAGLGVETQYF
v_gene: TRBV4-1; d_gene: -; abundance: -; j_gene: TRBJ1-3; CDR3nt: TGCGCCAGCAGCCAAGTCCTCGGTGGAAACACCATATATTTT; CDR3aa: CASSQVLGGNTIYF
v_gene: TRBV19; d_gene: TRBD1; abundance: -; j_gene: TRBJ1-1; CDR3nt: TGTGCCAGTAGTACATCAGGGGGGGAGGCTTTCTTT; CDR3aa: CASSTSGGEAFF
v_gene: TRBV7-9; d_gene: -; abundance: -; j_gene: TRBJ1-1; CDR3nt: TGTGCCAGCAGTGGACAGTTGAACACTGAAGCTTTCTTT; CDR3aa: CASSGQLNTEAFF
v_gene: TRBV7-2; d_gene: TRBD1; abundance: -; j_gene: TRBJ2-1; CDR3nt: TGTGCCAGCACCAGGGACAGTCCGGCTGACAATGAGCAGTTCTTC; CDR3aa: CASTRDSPADNEQFF
v_gene: TRBV4-3; d_gene: -; abundance: -; j_gene: TRBJ1-1; CDR3nt: TGCGCCAGCAGCCAAGATCGGACTGGTTCGGGGGCGGATGAAGCTTTCTTT; CDR3aa: CASSQDRTGSGADEAFF
v_gene: TRBV15; d_gene: TRBD1; abundance: -; j_gene: TRBJ1-2; CDR3nt: TGTGCCACCAAGAGGGACAGGGTTTTCTATGGCTACACCTTC; CDR3aa: CATKRDRVFYGYTF
v_gene: TRBV5-4; d_gene: -; abundance: -; j_gene: TRBJ2-5; CDR3nt: TGTGCCAGCAGCACCGCCGGGACAACTTTGAAAGAGACCCAGTACTTC; CDR3aa: CASSTAGTTLKETQYF
v_gene: TRBV6-5; d_gene: -; abundance: -; j_gene: TRBJ1-1; CDR3nt: TGTGCCAGTCGGAAGGGACCATACACTGAAGCTTTCTTT; CDR3aa: CASRKGPYTEAFF
v_gene: TRBV5-5; d_gene: -; abundance: -; j_gene: TRBJ2-6; CDR3nt: TGTGCCAGCAGCGCGCAAGTCTCTGGGGCCAACGTCCTGACTTTC; CDR3aa: CASSAQVSGANVLTF
v_gene: TRBV29-1; d_gene: -; abundance: -; j_gene: TRBJ2-1; CDR3nt: TGCAGTCATGAGCGGAGCTCCTACAATGAGCAGTTCTTC; CDR3aa: CSHERSSYNEQFF
v_gene: TRBV19; d_gene: -; abundance: -; j_gene: TRBJ2-3; CDR3nt: TGTGCCAGTAGTCTAAAGACAGGAGGCACAGATACGCAGTATTTT; CDR3aa: CASSLKTGGTDTQYF
v_gene: TRBV5-1; d_gene: TRBD2; abundance: -; j_gene: TRBJ2-2; CDR3nt: TGCGCCAGCAGGACCGGCGGGGGGAACACCGGGGAGCTGTTTTTT; CDR3aa: CASRTGGGNTGELFF
v_gene: TRBV9; d_gene: -; abundance: -; j_gene: TRBJ1-6; CDR3nt: TGTGCCAGCAGCCCGGGGGGCTCTGTGTCACCCCTCCACTTT; CDR3aa: CASSPGGSVSPLHF
v_gene: TRBV13; d_gene: -; abundance: -; j_gene: TRBJ1-1; CDR3nt: TGTGCCAGCAGCACCTACACCCTCACTGAAGCTTTCTTT; CDR3aa: CASSTYTLTEAFF
v_gene: TRBV7-9; d_gene: -; abundance: -; j_gene: TRBJ2-5; CDR3nt: TGTGCCAGCAGCTTAAGTTCCAAAGAGACCCAGTACTTC; CDR3aa: CASSLSSKETQYF
v_gene: TRBV4-3; d_gene: TRBD1; abundance: -; j_gene: TRBJ2-2; CDR3nt: TGCGCCAGCAGCCACCCACAGGGGGCGGACACCGGGGAGCTGTTTTTT; CDR3aa: CASSHPQGADTGELFF